The 27 T cell receptor beta chains presented below share a single source sample, sequenced in a study of blood T cell repertoires in COVID-19. The protocol was immunoSEQ multiplex PCR, while the TCRdb copy is restricted to in-frame clones and leaves out a portion. Of 400,000 to 500,000 clones listed, roughly 90% are singletons. Sequencing input: PBMCs or T cells enriched from blood (not recorded which). The receptor source for this set is a woman between 35 and 50 years old who had recovered from COVID-19.

The gene calls are TRBV12-3 or TRBV12-4 and TRBJ2-5, with 7 bases fitting TRBD1. The V gene end was trimmed by 5 bases and the J gene end by 2 bases; junction bases not matched to a gene: 2. The CDR3 is 13 residues long. Here the CDR3 reads CASSRGQQETQYF. The DNA for the CDR3 is TGTGCCAGCAGTAGGGGACAGCAAGAGACCCAGTACTTC.

This chain links TRBV15 with TRBJ2-7; 8 nucleotides match TRBD1. Germline CDR1 is LNHNV and CDR2 is YYDKDF (reference sequence). CDR3 length: 15 residues. After removal of 1 base from V and 4 bases from J, the junction contained 6 bases not matched to a gene. The CDR3 is CATSRGRTGMYEQYF. The CDR3 DNA reads TGTGCCACCAGCAGAGGGAGGACAGGGATGTACGAGCAGTACTTC. Filled out from reference TRBV15 and TRBJ2-7, the complete variable domain reads DAMVIQNPRYQVTQFGKPVTLSCSQTLNHNVMYWYQQKSSQAPKLLFHYYDKDFNNEADTPDNFQSRRPNTSFCFLDIRSPGLGDTAMYLCATSRGRTGMYEQYFGPGTRLTVT.

The rearrangement links TRBV3-1 (or the pseudogene TRBV3-2) to TRBJ2-4; possible D gene TRBD1, 7 bases. The CDR3 sequence is 16 residues long. Trimming pared 5 bases from V and 0 bases from J, leaving 14 bases between. The V gene's germline CDR1 is LGHDT and CDR2 YNNKEL (reference sequence). For the CDR3, the DNA is TGTGCCAGCAGCGCGGAGGGGGCCATAGCCAAAAACATTCAGTACTTC. This sequence encodes CASSAEGAIAKNIQYF.

The genes are TRBV29-1 and TRBJ1-1; D ambiguous. Trimming took 1 base from V and 11 from J, leaving 20 bases between them. Germline V lookup: CDR1 SQVTM, CDR2 ANQGSEA. The CDR3 is 14 residues long. CDR3 sequence: CSVEVEDLTGKAFF. CDR3 nucleotide sequence: TGCAGCGTTGAAGTAGAGGACCTGACGGGGAAGGCTTTCTTT.

V and J are TRBV20-1 and TRBJ2-3; 14 positions agree with TRBD2. The CDR3 runs to 19 residues. V was clipped by 3 bases and J by 5 bases; unmatched bases: 16. The V gene's germline CDR1 is DFQATT and CDR2 SNEGSKA (reference sequence). The CDR3, as DNA: TGCAGTGCTAGTCCTCCCGGGACTAGCGGGAGACCTCAGGAAGATACGCAGTATTTT. It encodes CSASPPGTSGRPQEDTQYF.

This clone was picked up one time. The J gene is TRBJ1-1, the V gene TRBV7-8; maybe TRBD1 (6 bases). The CDR3 loop spans 13 amino acids. The V gene lost 2 bases and the J gene lost 6 bases, with 10 bases spanning the gap. Per the germline V gene, CDR1 is SGHVS and CDR2 is FQNEAQ. The DNA for the CDR3 is TGTGCCAGCAGCTTAAATTCAGGGGCTGAAGCTTTCTTT. Its protein is CASSLNSGAEAFF.

A single count supports this clone. The V and J genes are TRBV6-5 and TRBJ2-7; perhaps TRBD2 as D (5 bases). There are 12 residues in the CDR3. Per germline, CDR1 MNHEY and CDR2 SVGAGI. The V and J ends lost 4 bases and 12 bases respectively, with 16 bases between them. CDR3 in amino acids: CASSSGSVFTYF. Written as DNA, the CDR3 is TGTGCCAGCAGTTCGGGATCCGTTTTTACGTACTTC.

The CDR3 DNA sequence: TGCGCCAGCAGCCCCACTCCCGGGACAGACCTTGGTAGGACTGAAGCTTTCTTT. Residues: CASSPTPGTDLGRTEAFF. The chain has TRBV4-3 and TRBJ1-1; 7 bases are a match to TRBD1. The V and J ends lost 4 bases and 5 bases, in that order; junction bases with no gene match: 19. CDR3 length equals 18 residues. Germline V CDR1 and CDR2: LGHNA, YSLEER.

The genes are TRBV30 and TRBJ2-3; D may be TRBD1 (6 bases). This CDR3 is built from 14 residues. Germline CDR1 is GTSNPN and CDR2 is SVGIG (reference sequence). The germline V and J ends were trimmed by 3 bases and 3 bases, with 13 bases remaining between them. In nucleotides, the CDR3 is TGTGCCTGGAGAGACCCCGGACAGACAGATACGCAGTATTTT. This translates into CAWRDPGQTDTQYF.

The chain combines TRBV5-8 with TRBJ1-2; a weak D match, TRBD1 (6 bases). Trimming removed 4 bases at V and 14 bases at J, with 21 bases between. Germline loops: CDR1 SGHTS, CDR2 YDEGEE. The CDR3 runs to 13 residues. CDR3 DNA: TGTGCCAGCAGCAGAGGGGGTCCCCTCTTTGGGACCTTC. Its protein product is CASSRGGPLFGTF. The full variable domain, its missing parts supplied by reference TRBV5-8 and TRBJ1-2, is EAGVTQSPTHLIKTRGQQATLRCSPISGHTSVYWYQQALGLGLQFLLWYDEGEERNRGNFPPRFSGRQFPNYSSELNVNALELEDSALYLCASSRGGPLFGTFGSGTRLTVV.

The rearrangement links TRBV9 to TRBJ1-4, with D possibly being TRBD1 (6 bases). With 2 bases removed from V and 7 bases from J, the gap between germline ends came to 6 bases. CDR1 is SGDLS, CDR2 YYNGEE, per germline. The CDR3 has 12 amino acids. CDR3 residues: CASSVTGEKLFF. In nucleotides, the CDR3 is TGTGCCAGCAGCGTGACAGGTGAAAAACTGTTTTTT.

In nucleotides, the CDR3 is TGCGCCAGCAGCCTAGGGGTTAGCGGGGAAGAAAAACTGTTTTTT. This gives the protein CASSLGVSGEEKLFF. The chain uses TRBV5-1 and TRBJ1-4; TRBD1 might be the D (5 bases). Germline lookup yields CDR1 SGHRS and CDR2 YFSETQ. The length of the CDR3 is 15 residues. The germline V and J ends were trimmed by 4 bases and 8 bases, with 18 bases remaining between them. Combining the CDR3 with reference TRBV5-1 and TRBJ1-4 gives the whole variable domain KAGVTQTPRYLIKTRGQQVTLSCSPISGHRSVSWYQQTPGQGLQFLFEYFSETQRNKGNFPGRFSGRQFSNSRSEMNVSTLELGDSALYLCASSLGVSGEEKLFFGSGTQLSVL.

The CDR3 sequence is CASRTRYNEQFF. The CDR3 nucleotides are TGTGCCAGCAGAACGAGATACAATGAGCAGTTCTTC. The V gene is TRBV6-5, the J gene TRBJ2-1; no clear D. The CDR3 extends over 12 amino acids. V lost 6 bases and J 4 bases, leaving 7 bases between the germline ends. Germline assignment: CDR1 MNHEY and CDR2 SVGAGI.

V usage is TRBV5-8 and J usage is TRBJ1-5; D may be TRBD1 (6 bases). V was shortened by 1 base and J by 1 base, with 9 bases between the two germline ends. Germline CDR1 is SGHTS and CDR2 is YDEGEE. This CDR3 contains 15 residues. The CDR3 region has the DNA TGTGCCAGCAGCTTGACAGGGAAGAGCAATCAGCCCCAGCATTTT. It specifies CASSLTGKSNQPQHF.

This clone was recorded a few times. The chain couples TRBV19 to TRBJ1-1; possible D gene TRBD1, 6 bases. Deletions cut 6 bases from V and 3 bases from J, with 23 bases between. The germline V gene encodes CDR1 LNHDA and CDR2 SQIVND (reference sequence). This CDR3 spans 17 amino acids. The CDR3 DNA reads as TGTGCCAGTAGCGAAACCGGGACAATTTTCGTAGACACTGAAGCTTTCTTT. Translation: CASSETGTIFVDTEAFF. The variable domain in full, completed from reference TRBV19 and TRBJ1-1, reads DGGITQSPKYLFRKEGQNVTLSCEQNLNHDAMYWYRQDPGQGLRLIYYSQIVNDFQKGDIAEGYSVSREKKESFPLTVTSAQKNPTAFYLCASSETGTIFVDTEAFFGQGTRLTVV.

The sample holds one count of this clone. V is TRBV19 and J is TRBJ1-5; maybe TRBD1 (6 bases). The germline V gene has CDR1 LNHDA and CDR2 SQIVND (reference sequence). The CDR3 has 14 amino acids. Trimming took off 1 base at V and 5 bases at J, with 9 bases between the two ends. CDR3 coding DNA: TGTGCCAGTAGTATAGGGACAGTTGATCAGCCCCAGCATTTT. As protein: CASSIGTVDQPQHF.

The V gene is TRBV11-2, the J gene TRBJ2-7, with 13 positions matching TRBD2. V dropped 5 bases and J dropped 6; count of bases not matched to a gene: 4. The germline gives CDR1 SGHAT, CDR2 FQNNGV. CDR3 length equals 14 residues. The chain's CDR3 is CASSATSGRAEQYF. CDR3 in DNA: TGTGCCAGCAGCGCTACTAGCGGGAGGGCCGAGCAGTACTTC.

The genes are TRBV27 and TRBJ2-1; 13 bases agree with TRBD2. CDR1 and CDR2 (germline): MNHEY, SMNVEV (reference sequence). The CDR3 covers 14 residues. V trimming: 4 bases; J trimming: 12 bases; junction bases outside the gene matches: 6. The CDR3 spells CASSSWTSGSRQFF. The DNA for the CDR3 is TGTGCCAGCAGTTCCTGGACTAGCGGGAGTAGGCAGTTCTTC.

This clone has more than one count but fewer than ten. The chain carries TRBV10-2 and TRBJ2-7, with 14 bases lining up with TRBD2. CDR3 length equals 15 residues. Trimming at V came to 6 bases and at J to 3 bases, leaving 4 bases not matched to a gene. The germline V gene has CDR1 WSHSY and CDR2 SAAADI. As DNA, the CDR3 is TGCGCCAGCAGGGAGGGACTAGCGGGAGTCTACGAGCAGTACTTC. Translation gives CASREGLAGVYEQYF.

The chain uses TRBV2 and TRBJ2-7; D perhaps matches TRBD2 (5 bases). CDR1 and CDR2 from the germline V gene are SNHLY and FYNNEI. Trimming removed 1 base at V and 0 bases at J, with 10 bases between. CDR3 length: 15 residues. The CDR3 loop is CASSEVRVSSYEQYF. The CDR3 nucleotides read TGTGCCAGCAGTGAAGTGAGGGTCAGCTCCTACGAGCAGTACTTC.

This clone was observed once. CDR3: CASSLAIRDYEQFF. As DNA, the CDR3 is TGTGCCAGCAGCTTAGCGATTCGGGATTATGAGCAGTTCTTC. The rearrangement links TRBV7-2 to TRBJ2-1; a possible D gene is TRBD2 (5 bases). Trimming took off 0 bases at V and 8 bases at J, with 11 bases between the two ends. Germline V lookup: CDR1 SGHTA, CDR2 FQGNSA. The CDR3 has 14 amino acids. The full variable domain, in which reference TRBV7-2 and TRBJ2-1 provide the parts outside the CDR3, is GAGVSQSPSNKVTEKGKDVELRCDPISGHTALYWYRQSLGQGLEFLIYFQGNSAPDKSGLPSDRFSAERTGGSVSTLTIQRTQQEDSAVYLCASSLAIRDYEQFFGPGTRLTVL.

This chain connects TRBV6-5 to TRBJ1-4, with D hard to call. V lost 5 bases to trimming and J lost 1 base, with 8 bases between them. The CDR3 extends over 14 amino acids. Germline V lookup: CDR1 MNHEY, CDR2 SVGAGI. The CDR3 loop is CASSPGRTNEKLFF. As DNA, the CDR3 is TGTGCCAGCAGTCCGGGTAGAACTAATGAAAAACTGTTTTTT.

V gene TRBV6-2 or TRBV6-3 combines with J gene TRBJ1-1, with unresolved D. Looked up from germline, CDR1 is MNHEY and CDR2 is SVGEGT. The CDR3 contains 13 residues. Trimming took 4 bases from V and 2 from J, leaving 8 bases between them. As DNA, the CDR3 is TGTGCCAGCAGTTGGTGGCCAAACACTGAAGCTTTCTTT. It specifies CASSWWPNTEAFF.

The chain couples TRBV30 to TRBJ2-1; 8 bases are a match to TRBD2. Germline V CDR1 and CDR2: GTSNPN, SVGIG (reference sequence). J lost 4 bases, V lost 0 bases, and 5 bases had no gene match. The CDR3 consists of 15 residues. The CDR3 nucleotides are TGTGCCTGGAGTGTCTCTAGCGGGTTGTACAATGAGCAGTTCTTC. Its protein is CAWSVSSGLYNEQFF.

The chain is built from TRBV18 and TRBJ1-1; D is unclear. Trimming stripped 2 bases from V and 4 bases from J, with 17 bases between. The CDR3 is 16 residues long. Germline assignment: CDR1 KGHSH and CDR2 LQKENI. CDR3 in DNA: TGTGCCAGCTCACCAGTTATGTCTCTATCCGGCACTGAAGCTTTCTTT. This gives the protein CASSPVMSLSGTEAFF.

The gene calls are TRBV9 and TRBJ1-3; D is uncertain. This CDR3 comprises 17 residues. V was cut by 0 bases and J by 0 bases, with 13 bases left in between. Germline values: CDR1 SGDLS, CDR2 YYNGEE. The CDR3 DNA sequence: TGTGCCAGCAGCGTAGAATCAGATTCAAGCTCTGGAAACACCATATATTTT. Protein product: CASSVESDSSSGNTIYF.

This clone was found once. The chain combines TRBV13 with TRBJ1-2; D possibly corresponds to TRBD1 (5 bases). The length of the CDR3 is 14 residues. The germline V and J ends were trimmed by 2 bases and 4 bases, with 11 bases remaining between them. Per germline, CDR1 PRHDT and CDR2 FYEKMQ (reference sequence). CDR3 in DNA: TGTGCCAGCAGCTTACAGGGTCGCTCCTATGGCTACACCTTC. Amino acid sequence: CASSLQGRSYGYTF.